The clone carrying this T cell receptor beta chain was seen just once. The V end was cut by 7 bases, the J end by 1 base, with 10 bases between. This CDR3 has 14 amino acids. Germline V CDR1 and CDR2: MRHNA, SNTAGT. The sample belongs to a study of OX40 agonist ivuxolimab in advanced cancers. The method was immunoSEQ multiplex PCR; TCRdb's version includes in-frame clones alone and lacks a portion of them. The table has 50,000 to 65,000 clones, around 80% seen once. This chain links TRBV6-4 with TRBJ2-2, with D maybe TRBD1 (6 bases). The material sequenced was CD4+ or CD8+ T cells sorted from blood, taken in a trial of the OX40 agonist ivuxolimab. The origin of this receptor is an adult with an advanced solid tumor such as melanoma, head and neck, liver or kidney cancer. The CDR3 DNA follows: TGTGCCAGCAAACCGACAGGGAACACCGGGGAGCTGTTTTTT. It specifies CASKPTGNTGELFF.